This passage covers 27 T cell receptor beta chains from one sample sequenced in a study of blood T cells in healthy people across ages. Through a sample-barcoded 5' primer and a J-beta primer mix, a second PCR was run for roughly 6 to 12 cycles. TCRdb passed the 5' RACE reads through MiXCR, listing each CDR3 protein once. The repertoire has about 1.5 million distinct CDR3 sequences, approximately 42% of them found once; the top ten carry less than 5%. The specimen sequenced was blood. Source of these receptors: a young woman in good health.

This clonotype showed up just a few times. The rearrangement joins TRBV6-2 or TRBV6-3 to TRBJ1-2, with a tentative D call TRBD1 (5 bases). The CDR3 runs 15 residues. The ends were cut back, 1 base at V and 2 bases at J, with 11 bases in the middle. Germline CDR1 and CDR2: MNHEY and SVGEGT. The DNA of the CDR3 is TGTGCCAGCAGTTACTTGGGACGCCGAAACTATGGCTACACCTTC. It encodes CASSYLGRRNYGYTF.

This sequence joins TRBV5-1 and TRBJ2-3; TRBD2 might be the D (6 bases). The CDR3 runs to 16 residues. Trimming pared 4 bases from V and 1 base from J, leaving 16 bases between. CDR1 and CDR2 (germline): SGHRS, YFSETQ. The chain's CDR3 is CASSLGRGGRTDTQYF. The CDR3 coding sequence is TGCGCCAGCAGCCTTGGGCGGGGTGGCCGCACAGATACGCAGTATTTT.

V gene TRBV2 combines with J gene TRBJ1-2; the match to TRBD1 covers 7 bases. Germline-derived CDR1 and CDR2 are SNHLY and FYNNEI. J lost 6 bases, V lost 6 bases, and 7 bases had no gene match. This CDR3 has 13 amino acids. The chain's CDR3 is CASSLGTVNGYTF. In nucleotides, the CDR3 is TGTGCCAGCAGCTTAGGGACAGTAAATGGCTACACCTTC.

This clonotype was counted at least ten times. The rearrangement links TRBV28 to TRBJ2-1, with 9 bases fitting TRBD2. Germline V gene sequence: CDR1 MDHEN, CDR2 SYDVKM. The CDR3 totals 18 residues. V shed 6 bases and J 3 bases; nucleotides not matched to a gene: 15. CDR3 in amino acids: CASRNSLAGYTYYNEQFF. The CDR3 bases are TGTGCCAGCAGAAATTCCCTAGCGGGGTATACCTACTACAATGAGCAGTTCTTC.

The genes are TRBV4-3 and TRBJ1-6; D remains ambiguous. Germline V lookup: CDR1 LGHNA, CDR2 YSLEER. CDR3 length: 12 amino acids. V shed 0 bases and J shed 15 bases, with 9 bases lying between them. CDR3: CASSQEAGRLHF. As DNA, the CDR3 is TGCGCCAGCAGCCAAGAGGCGGGTCGCCTCCACTTT.

CDR3 protein: CASSPWGLTALNYGYTF. As DNA, the CDR3 is TGTGCCAGCAGCCCTTGGGGCTTGACCGCGCTTAACTATGGCTACACCTTC. The chain employs TRBV14 and TRBJ1-2; tentative D call: TRBD1 (5 bases). Looked up from germline, CDR1 is SGHDN and CDR2 is FVKESK. Trimming pared 4 bases from V and 1 base from J, leaving 19 bases between. The CDR3 totals 17 residues.

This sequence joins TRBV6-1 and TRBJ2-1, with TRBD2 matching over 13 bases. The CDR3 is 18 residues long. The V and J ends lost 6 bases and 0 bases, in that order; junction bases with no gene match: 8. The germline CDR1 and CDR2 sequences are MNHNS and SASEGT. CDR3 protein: CASSILAGGTSSYNEQFF. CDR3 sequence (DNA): TGTGCCAGCAGCATACTAGCGGGGGGGACTAGCTCCTACAATGAGCAGTTCTTC.

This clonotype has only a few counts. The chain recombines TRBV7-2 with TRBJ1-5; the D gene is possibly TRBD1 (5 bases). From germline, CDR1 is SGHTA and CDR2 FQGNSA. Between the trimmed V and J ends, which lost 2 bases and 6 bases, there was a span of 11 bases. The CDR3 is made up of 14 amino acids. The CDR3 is CASSLRGDRQPQHF. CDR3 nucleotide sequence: TGTGCCAGCAGCTTACGAGGGGATCGTCAGCCCCAGCATTTT.

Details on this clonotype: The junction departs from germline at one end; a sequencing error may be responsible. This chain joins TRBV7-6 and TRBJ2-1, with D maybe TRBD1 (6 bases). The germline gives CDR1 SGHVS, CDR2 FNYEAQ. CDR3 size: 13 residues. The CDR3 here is CASSVARGNEQFF. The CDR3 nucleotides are TGTGCCAGCAGCGTAGCGAGGGGGAATGAGCAGTTCTTC.

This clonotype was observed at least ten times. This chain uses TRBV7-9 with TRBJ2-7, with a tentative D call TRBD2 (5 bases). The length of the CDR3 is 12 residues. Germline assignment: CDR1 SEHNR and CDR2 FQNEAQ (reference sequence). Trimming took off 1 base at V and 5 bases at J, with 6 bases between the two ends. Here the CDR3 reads CASSLGRNEQYF. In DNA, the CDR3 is TGTGCCAGCAGCTTAGGGAGGAACGAGCAGTACTTC.

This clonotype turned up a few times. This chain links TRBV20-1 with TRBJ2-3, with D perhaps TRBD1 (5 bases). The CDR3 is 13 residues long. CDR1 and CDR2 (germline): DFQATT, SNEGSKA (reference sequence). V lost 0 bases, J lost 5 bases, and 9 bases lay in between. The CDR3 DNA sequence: TGCAGTGCTAGAGAAAGTAGGGGAGATACGCAGTATTTT. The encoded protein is CSARESRGDTQYF.

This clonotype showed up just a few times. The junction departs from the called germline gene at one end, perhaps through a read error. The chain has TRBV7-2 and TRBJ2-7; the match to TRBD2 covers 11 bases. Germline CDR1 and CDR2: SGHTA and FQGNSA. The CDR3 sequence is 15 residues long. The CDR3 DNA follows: TGCGCCAGCAGCTTGGCCCTAGCGGGAGGCTACGAGCAGTACTTC. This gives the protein CASSLALAGGYEQYF. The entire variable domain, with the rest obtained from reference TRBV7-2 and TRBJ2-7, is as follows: GAGVSQSPSNKVTEKGKDVELRCDPISGHTALYWYRQSLGQGLEFLIYFQGNSAPDKSGLPSDRFSAERTGGSVSTLTIQRTQQEDSAVYLCASSLALAGGYEQYFGPGTRLTVT.

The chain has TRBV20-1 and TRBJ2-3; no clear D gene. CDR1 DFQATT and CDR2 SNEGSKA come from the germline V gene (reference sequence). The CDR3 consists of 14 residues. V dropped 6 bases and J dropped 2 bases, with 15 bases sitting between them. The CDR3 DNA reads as TGCAGTGCCGCGGCTCCACCAATCACAGATACGCAGTATTTT. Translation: CSAAAPPITDTQYF.

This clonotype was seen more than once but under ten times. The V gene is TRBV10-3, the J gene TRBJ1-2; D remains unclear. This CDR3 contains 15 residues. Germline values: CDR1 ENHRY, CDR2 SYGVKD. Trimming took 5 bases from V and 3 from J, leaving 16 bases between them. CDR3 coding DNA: TGTGCCATCAGTAAGGCTGAGACTCCTGACTATGGCTACACCTTC. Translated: CAISKAETPDYGYTF.

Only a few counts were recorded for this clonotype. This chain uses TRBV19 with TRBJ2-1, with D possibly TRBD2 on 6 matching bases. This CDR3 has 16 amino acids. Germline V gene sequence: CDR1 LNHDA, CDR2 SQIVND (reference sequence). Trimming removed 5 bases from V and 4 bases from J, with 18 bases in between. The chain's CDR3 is CASSSRERVIYNEQFF. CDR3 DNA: TGTGCCAGTAGTTCACGGGAGCGGGTCATATACAATGAGCAGTTCTTC.

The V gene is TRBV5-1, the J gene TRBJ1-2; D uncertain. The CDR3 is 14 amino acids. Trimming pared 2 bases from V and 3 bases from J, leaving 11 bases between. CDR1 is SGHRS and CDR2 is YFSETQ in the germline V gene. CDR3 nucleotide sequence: TGCGCCAGCAGCTTATCGGCGGGCGACTATGGCTACACCTTC. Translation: CASSLSAGDYGYTF.

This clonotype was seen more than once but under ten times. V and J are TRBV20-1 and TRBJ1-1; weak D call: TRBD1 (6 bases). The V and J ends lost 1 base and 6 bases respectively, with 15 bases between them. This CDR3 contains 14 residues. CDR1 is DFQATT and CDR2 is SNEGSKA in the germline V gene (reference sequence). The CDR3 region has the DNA TGCAGTGCTAGAGCACCGGGACATTCTCCTGAAGCTTTCTTT. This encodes CSARAPGHSPEAFF.

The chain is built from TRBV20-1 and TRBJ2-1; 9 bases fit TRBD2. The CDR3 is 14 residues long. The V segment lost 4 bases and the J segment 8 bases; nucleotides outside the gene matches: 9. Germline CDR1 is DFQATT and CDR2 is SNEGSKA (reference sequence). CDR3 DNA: TGCAGTGCTACGAAGCGGGAGGTCGGGGATGAGCAGTTCTTC. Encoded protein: CSATKREVGDEQFF.

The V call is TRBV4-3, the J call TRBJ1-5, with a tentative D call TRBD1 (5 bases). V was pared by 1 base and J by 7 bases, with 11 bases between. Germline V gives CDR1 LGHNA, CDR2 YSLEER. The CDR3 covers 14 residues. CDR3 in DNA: TGCGCCAGCAGCCAAGGGATGACAGTGCAGCCCCAGCATTTT. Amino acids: CASSQGMTVQPQHF.

The CDR3 here is CASSQGWGDEQFF. As DNA, the CDR3 is TGTGCCAGCAGCCAGGGGTGGGGGGATGAGCAGTTCTTC. The chain has TRBV9 and TRBJ2-1; possibly TRBD1 or TRBD2 for D (6 bases each). V was trimmed by 4 bases and J by 8 bases, leaving 13 bases between them. Germline V gene data show CDR1 as SGDLS and CDR2 as YYNGEE. This CDR3 has 13 residues.

In nucleotides, the CDR3 is TGTGCCAGCAGCTTAGGGAGAAATTCCTACAATGAGCAGTACTTC. It yields the protein CASSLGRNSYNEQYF. J is TRBJ2-1 and V is TRBV7-8; D unclear. The J call may be wrong; the DNA end is better matched by TRBJ2-7. The CDR3 covers 15 residues. Germline values: CDR1 SGHVS, CDR2 FQNEAQ.

CDR3 region: CSARERTNSYNEQFF. The DNA for the CDR3 is TGCAGTGCTAGAGAAAGGACTAACTCCTACAATGAGCAGTTCTTC. V is TRBV20-1 and J is TRBJ2-1; a weak D match, TRBD2 (6 bases). The CDR3 contains 15 residues. Trimming pared 0 bases from V and 0 bases from J, leaving 9 bases between. Germline V lookup: CDR1 DFQATT, CDR2 SNEGSKA (reference sequence).

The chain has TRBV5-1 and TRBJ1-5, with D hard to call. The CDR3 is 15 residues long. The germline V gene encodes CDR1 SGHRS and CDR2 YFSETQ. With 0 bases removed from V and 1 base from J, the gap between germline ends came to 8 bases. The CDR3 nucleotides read TGCGCCAGCAGCTTGGGGCATGGAAGCAATCAGCCCCAGCATTTT. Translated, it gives CASSLGHGSNQPQHF.

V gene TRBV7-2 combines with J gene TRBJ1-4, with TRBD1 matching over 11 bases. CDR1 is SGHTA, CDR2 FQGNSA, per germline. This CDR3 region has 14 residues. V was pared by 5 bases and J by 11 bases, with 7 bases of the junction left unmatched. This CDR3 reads CASSPPDRGRKLFF. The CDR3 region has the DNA TGTGCCAGCAGCCCCCCGGACAGGGGGCGGAAACTGTTTTTT.

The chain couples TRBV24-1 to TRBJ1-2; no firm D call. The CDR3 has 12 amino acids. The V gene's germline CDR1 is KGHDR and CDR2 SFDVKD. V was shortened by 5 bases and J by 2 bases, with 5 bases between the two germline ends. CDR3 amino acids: CATSADNYGYTF. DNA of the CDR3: TGTGCCACCAGTGCAGACAACTATGGCTACACCTTC.

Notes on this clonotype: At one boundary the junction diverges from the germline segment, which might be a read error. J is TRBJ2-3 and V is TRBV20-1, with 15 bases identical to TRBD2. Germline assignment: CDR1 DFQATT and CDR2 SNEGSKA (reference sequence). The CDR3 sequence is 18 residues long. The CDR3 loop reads CSADAPGTSGGYTDMQYF. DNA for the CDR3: TGCAGTGCTGACGCCCCCGGGACTAGCGGGGGGTACACAGATATGCAGTATTTT.

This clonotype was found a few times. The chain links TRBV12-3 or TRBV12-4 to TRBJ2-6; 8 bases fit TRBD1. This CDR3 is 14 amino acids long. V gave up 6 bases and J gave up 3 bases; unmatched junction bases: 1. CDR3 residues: CASRTGVGANVLTF. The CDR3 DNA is TGTGCCAGCAGGACAGGGGTTGGGGCCAACGTCCTGACTTTC.